The rows below give T cell receptor beta chains drawn from one sample of a study of cytomegalovirus exposure and HLA in healthy donors. Clones were read by immunoSEQ multiplex PCR, and TCRdb kept only the in-frame ones, dropping some. Found here are under 150,000 clones, approximately 90% of them singletons; the top ten hold 0.6% to 0.85%. The sample consisted of PBMCs. These receptors all stem from a man aged 18 to 35 in good health and CMV-seronegative. Each CDR3 is given with its conserved first and last residue. The D gene is left open where the match is weak. A clone size is listed for some rows: how often the clone was seen (once, few, many), or a class if it is expanded.

d_call,v_call,j_call,cdr3_length,clone_size,cdr3_aa,cdr3_nt
.,TRBV29-1,TRBJ2-5,14,.,CSVARLGETETQYF,TGCAGCGTTGCCAGACTCGGGGAGACGGAGACCCAGTACTTC
.,TRBV7-3,TRBJ2-2,15,.,CASSSYRVFIGELFF,TGTGCCAGCAGCTCATACAGGGTTTTCATCGGGGAGCTGTTTTTT
TRBD1,TRBV13,TRBJ2-1,17,.,CASSLGVLGQGVDEQFF,TGTGCCAGCAGCTTAGGAGTCCTGGGACAGGGAGTCGATGAGCAGTTCTTC
TRBD2,TRBV4-1,TRBJ2-2,16,once,CASSQHPAGSTGELFF,TGCGCCAGCAGCCAACATCCAGCGGGGAGCACCGGGGAGCTGTTTTTT
.,TRBV7-8,TRBJ2-2,15,.,CASSQGARNTGELFF,TGTGCCAGCAGCCAAGGGGCCAGAAACACCGGGGAGCTGTTTTTT
TRBD2,TRBV5-1,TRBJ2-1,16,once,CASSLDATSGYNEQFF,TGCGCCAGCAGCCTTGATGCTACTAGCGGGTACAATGAGCAGTTCTTC
.,TRBV5-1,TRBJ2-5,16,.,CASSLALSGGSETQYF,TGCGCCAGCAGCTTGGCCCTTAGTGGGGGCAGCGAGACCCAGTACTTC
.,TRBV6-1,TRBJ2-7,16,.,CASSEARGKLAYEQYF,TGTGCCAGCAGTGAAGCACGGGGGAAACTCGCCTACGAGCAGTACTTC
.,TRBV5-1,TRBJ1-1,14,.,CASSLGGASTEAFF,TGCGCCAGCAGCTTGGGCGGGGCGAGCACTGAAGCTTTCTTT
TRBD2,TRBV7-7,TRBJ2-7,15,few,CASSPSLAGESKQYF,TGTGCCAGCAGCCCGTCACTAGCGGGGGAGTCGAAGCAGTACTTC
.,TRBV2,TRBJ1-5,14,.,CASSEQGIGQPQHF,TGTGCCAGCAGTGAACAGGGTATAGGTCAGCCCCAGCATTTT
.,TRBV5-1,TRBJ1-4,15,.,CASSLAPATNEKLFF,TGCGCCAGCAGCTTGGCCCCGGCAACTAATGAAAAACTGTTTTTT
TRBD1,TRBV5-8,TRBJ1-2,15,.,CASSFTTGGGRGYTF,TGTGCCAGCAGCTTTACGACAGGGGGAGGTCGAGGCTACACCTTC
TRBD1,TRBV12-5,TRBJ1-5,14,.,CASGGGQGNQPQHF,TGTGCTAGTGGTGGAGGACAGGGGAATCAGCCCCAGCATTTT
TRBD1,TRBV30,TRBJ1-4,14,.,CAWTRDRADEKLFF,TGTGCCTGGACCCGAGACAGGGCAGATGAAAAACTGTTTTTT
.,TRBV5-5,TRBJ2-1,13,.,CASSLLTDNEQFF,TGTGCCAGCAGCTTGCTAACTGACAATGAGCAGTTCTTC
TRBD2,TRBV5-5,TRBJ2-3,15,.,CASSPRSGGTHTQYF,TGTGCCAGCAGCCCCCGTAGCGGGGGAACTCATACGCAGTATTTT
TRBD2,TRBV19,TRBJ2-1,16,.,CASSMSLGLAGNEQFF,TGTGCCAGTAGTATGTCCTTGGGACTAGCGGGGAATGAGCAGTTCTTC
TRBD1,TRBV27,TRBJ1-2,16,once,CASSPHGTALNYGYTF,TGTGCCAGCAGTCCCCACGGGACAGCTTTAAACTATGGCTACACCTTC
TRBD1,TRBV28,TRBJ2-5,13,.,CASRRQGQETQYF,TGTGCCAGCAGGCGACAGGGACAAGAGACCCAGTACTTC
.,TRBV9,TRBJ2-2,12,.,CASSWASGELFF,TGTGCCAGCAGCTGGGCCTCCGGGGAGCTGTTTTTT